Below, one T cell receptor (beta chain) is given with its context. Per the germline V gene, CDR1 is MNHGY and CDR2 is SVAAGI. Between the trimmed V and J ends, which lost 2 bases and 0 bases, there was a span of 8 bases. This CDR3 region has 14 residues. This entry belongs to a study of tumor T cells in aggressive B-cell lymphoma. Method: immunoSEQ multiplex PCR; TCRdb's copy keeps in-frame clones and lacks some. The sample records about 9,900 clones, approximately 85% being singletons. The genes are TRBV6-9 and TRBJ2-7, with D possibly being TRBD2 (5 bases). The sample was tumor tissue. The TCR comes from an adult with diffuse large B cell lymphoma. The CDR3 region is CASSYTGSSYEQYF. The CDR3 bases are TGTGCCAGCAGTTATACGGGAAGCTCCTACGAGCAGTACTTC.